This TCR beta chain was sequenced in a study of cytomegalovirus exposure and HLA in healthy donors (TCRdb year 2017). Context from the whole study: According to an earlier analysis of 450 to 650 of the donors, about 179 million T cells yielded some 110 million unique TCR beta sequences and about 300 Gb of sequence data. To predict cytomegalovirus infection status, the study brought together high-throughput TCR immunosequencing, statistical association of individual TCRs with disease status, and machine learning. Alongside the repertoire data, information on donor age, sex, ethnicity and CMV serostatus was compiled. A separate validation cohort of 100 to 150 different subjects was used in addition to the approximately 610-subject first cohort. Using immunosequencing, the study profiled T cell repertoires from approximately 700 subjects and related those repertoires to cytomegalovirus serostatus. A handful of DR-DQ haplotypes were handled as single units for association and clustering because linkage in the cohort was strong. Of the approximately 400 genotyped donors, around 81% fell in the genetic ancestry cluster associated with self-reported Caucasian donors. An earlier analysis of approximately 640 of the donors applied high-throughput TCR beta sequencing to assess whether each TCR beta V gene segment acted as functional or pseudogenic. Rather than drawing on any new phenotypic data, the later analysis identified candidate immune exposures from TCR beta sequences and the way those sequences occurred across donors. To study patterns of TCR occurrence, a later analysis re-analyzed previously published TCR beta repertoires from just over 650 donors and added high-resolution HLA genotyping. The study aimed to test whether signatures of past pathogen exposure could be identified by cataloging public T cell receptors. Among some 400 genotyped donors of the cohort, an average of around 220,000 unique TCR beta nucleotide sequences was sequenced per donor, of which roughly 17% were non-productive. Approximately 300 gigabases of sequencing data and tens of millions of unique TCR sequences were included in an early release covering about 600 HLA-typed donors. HLA typing included class I and class II loci at four-digit resolution. Typing coverage varied by locus: roughly 620-640 donors for A, B, C, DRB1 and DQB1; roughly 510 for DQA1; some 610 for DPA1; roughly 450 for DPB1. A later genetic analysis used genome-wide SNP genotypes for about 65% of the roughly 700 donors, treating that subset as a discovery cohort. All discovery cohort repertoires had been generated using a single sequencing platform.

The library was produced with the immunoSEQ multiplex PCR assay. For the multiplex PCR, a mixture combining 60 forward primers for TCR Vbeta segments and 13 reverse primers for TCR Jbeta segments was used. The CDR3 region of rearranged TCR beta genes was amplified from genomic DNA with a multiplex PCR assay. On the Illumina HiSeq System, the amplified TCR beta libraries were sequenced as 87-base-pair reads. In the authors' own workflow: In a later analysis, some 80 million unique TCR beta chains were counted across the 650 to 700 repertoires, and about 10 million of these chains were shared by at least two donors. Raw reads were error-corrected and collapsed into unique sequences with a nearest-neighbor algorithm that merged closely related sequences to remove PCR and sequencing errors. Alignment of CDR3 sequences to IMGT reference sequences was used to assign V, D and J gene segments. For a sequence to be retained, a match of at least six nucleotides to both a V gene segment and a J gene segment was required. A rearrangement counted as productive if the CDR3 had no stop codons and remained in frame with V and J, and every other rearrangement counted as non-productive. Following IMGT convention, CDR3 was defined as the stretch from the second conserved V-encoded cysteine to the conserved J-encoded phenylalanine. Sequences without an unambiguous match to a single V gene segment were excluded from the earlier analysis of about 630 of the donors. In an earlier analysis of 587 of the donors, V segments were called functional above 56.7% productive rearrangements and were called segregating when the between-donor standard deviation exceeded 5%. A statistical classification framework was developed to diagnose cytomegalovirus status using the catalog of TCR beta chain sequences. V and J gene assignment, in a later analysis, came from comparing TCR nucleotide sequences with IMGT/GENE-DB human TR gene sequences. The TCRdist pipeline was used in a later analysis to assign CDR3 sequences and most-parsimonious VDJ recombination scenarios. In a later analysis, each TCR beta chain was defined by its CDR3 amino acid sequence together with its V-gene family, and reads without a unique V-gene family were excluded. A later analysis removed 592 highly shared, low-generation-probability nucleotide sequences to deal with suspected cross-contamination and a sequencing artifact. In a later analysis, a clonal expansion index was calculated for each public chain from normalized within-repertoire ranks of inferred template counts. In a later analysis, generation probabilities were computed with a VDJ recombination model fitted to out-of-frame rearrangements, and the resulting probabilities were checked against IGoR. In a later analysis, hypergeometric tests were used to score TCR-TCR, TCR-HLA and TCR-CMV co-occurrence, with a repertoire-size bias correction applied to TCR pairs. False discovery rates were estimated in a later analysis by permuting HLA or CMV assignments 20 times. In a later analysis, co-occurring TCRs were grouped using DBSCAN, with TCRdist sequence similarity added in when clustering inside HLA-allele-positive subsets. Repertoires with fewer than 30,000 or more than 120,000 public chains, plus five repertoires with anomalous nucleotide sharing, were excluded from co-occurrence clustering. In TCRdb, the immuneACCESS table is reduced to in-frame sequences with V and J assigned. These tables do not hold every clone; where another copy was compared, an unresolved V gene accounts for under half, and the others remain unexplained. The V and J calls and clone size are taken from that table; D and trimming were inferred from the DNA. The sample profile shows over 150,000 clones; 77% of them were found once. Over 2% of the sample lies in the top ten.

Per the germline V gene, MDHEN is the CDR1 and SYDVKM is the CDR2. Trimming at the junction amounts to 2 bases on V and 0 bases on J, and the germline ends lie 14 bases apart. The cysteine opens and the phenylalanine closes a CDR3 of 17 amino acids. The entry retains the CDR3 DNA only, 51 bases that are in frame from base 1. In total, 630 or so healthy bone marrow donors made up the cohort. At the time of sampling, every cohort member was nominally healthy, though immune exposures that went unrecorded were likely present. The donor was CMV seropositive and belonged to the group of 250 to 300 seropositive cohort members. A peripheral blood sample was provided by each donor, and peripheral blood mononuclear cells were used for TCR beta sequencing. The Qiagen DNeasy Blood Extraction Kit was used to extract genomic DNA from the blood cell samples. What the study reported, not specific to this receptor: Because HLA typing was missing for some donors at each locus, association tests included only the typed subset. The presence/absence analyses assumed that sequencing depth was roughly uniform across donors, and that assumption may not be true. According to a later analysis, TCR association rates differed among HLA loci, with DRB1 alleles showing the most associated TCRs and HLA-C alleles showing the fewest. A later analysis associated roughly 17,000 TCR beta sequences with specific HLA alleles at a false discovery rate of 0.05. Most CMV-associated TCR beta chains appeared to be HLA-restricted in a later analysis, and the HLA associations seemed to be driven largely by CMV exposure. Three of the identified cytomegalovirus-associated TCR beta chains were confirmed in vitro to be specific for cytomegalovirus antigens. In a later analysis, HLA-associated TCR beta chains were found to be more clonally expanded and to have lower generation probabilities than equally common non-associated chains. When HLA alleles, especially DR and DQ, strongly co-occurred, attributing TCR associations to individual alleles was difficult. The authors suggested that the approach could potentially be generalized to other disease states and immunological phenotypes. For the cohort, immune exposure information was limited to CMV serostatus. The study listed approximately 150 TCR beta chains as associated with cytomegalovirus. In an earlier analysis of 587 of the donors, most TCR beta V segments were observed in productive rearrangements about 87% or about 30% of the time, broadly matching IMGT annotations. According to a later analysis, parvovirus B19, influenza, CMV and Epstein-Barr virus appeared linked to several top co-occurrence clusters. Correlated functional status among segregating V segments might be attributable to linkage disequilibrium, but an unknown experimental factor could not be ruled out. Most TCR sequences were seen in very few donors, while some public TCRs were found in many individuals. Because counts were too low, more than 15 rarely observed V segments, including chromosome 9 orphons, were left out of the earlier analysis of approximately 580 of the donors. A group of highly shared sequence variants was considered likely to be a technical artifact of the sequencing pipeline. In a later genetic analysis, a missense DCLRE1C variant was associated with V-gene and J-gene trimming of TCR beta chains, and the association was replicated in an independent cohort. Cytomegalovirus status was reported to be diagnosed by the classifier with high specificity and sensitivity in both the original and validation cohorts. In a later genetic analysis, fewer N-insertions in productive TCRs were reported among donors in an Asian-associated ancestry cluster than the roughly 700-donor mean. A further reported finding was that TCR beta sequences accurately predicted the HLA-A and HLA-B alleles for most subjects in the first cohort. Some IMGT-functional V segments, including TRBV6-2 and TRBV6-3, could not be distinguished by the 87-base-pair reads and were therefore excluded. In this cohort, only TCR beta chains were sequenced, and detectable features were limited by the absence of alpha or paired-chain data.

This clone has just a few counts. Its recognized antigen is unknown. No much larger clonotype is one base removed from it; base qualities were not supplied. The chain was built from TRBV28 and TRBJ1-3, with TRBD1 as a weak D call on 6 bases. The receptor was derived from a woman between 40 and 50 years old in good health and CMV-seropositive. Material for sequencing was PBMCs. The bases read TGTGCCAGCAGTTTAATAGGACAGCCCTTCTCTGGAAACACCATATATTTT. This translates into CASSLIGQPFSGNTIYF.